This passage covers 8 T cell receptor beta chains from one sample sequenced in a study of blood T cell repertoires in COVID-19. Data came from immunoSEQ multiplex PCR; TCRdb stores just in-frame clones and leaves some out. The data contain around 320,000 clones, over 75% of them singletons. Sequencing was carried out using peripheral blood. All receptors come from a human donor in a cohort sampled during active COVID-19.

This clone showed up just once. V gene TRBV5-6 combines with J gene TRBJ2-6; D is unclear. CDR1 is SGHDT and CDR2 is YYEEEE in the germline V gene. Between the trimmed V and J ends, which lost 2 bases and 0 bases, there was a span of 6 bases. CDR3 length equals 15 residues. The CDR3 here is CASSFPDSGANVLTF. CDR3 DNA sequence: TGTGCCAGCAGCTTCCCAGACTCTGGGGCCAACGTCCTGACTTTC. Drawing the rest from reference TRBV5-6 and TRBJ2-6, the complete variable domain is DAGVTQSPTHLIKTRGQQVTLRCSPKSGHDTVSWYQQALGQGPQFIFQYYEEEERQRGNFPDRFSGHQFPNYSSELNVNALLLGDSALYLCASSFPDSGANVLTFGAGSRLTVL.

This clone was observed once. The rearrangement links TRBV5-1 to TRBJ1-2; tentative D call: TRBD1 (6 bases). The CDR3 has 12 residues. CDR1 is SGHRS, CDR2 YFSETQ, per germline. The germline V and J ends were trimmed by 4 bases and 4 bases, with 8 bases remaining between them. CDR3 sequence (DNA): TGCGCCAGCAGCGAGGACAGCTATGGCTACACCTTC. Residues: CASSEDSYGYTF. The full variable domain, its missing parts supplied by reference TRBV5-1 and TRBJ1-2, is KAGVTQTPRYLIKTRGQQVTLSCSPISGHRSVSWYQQTPGQGLQFLFEYFSETQRNKGNFPGRFSGRQFSNSRSEMNVSTLELGDSALYLCASSEDSYGYTFGSGTRLTVV.

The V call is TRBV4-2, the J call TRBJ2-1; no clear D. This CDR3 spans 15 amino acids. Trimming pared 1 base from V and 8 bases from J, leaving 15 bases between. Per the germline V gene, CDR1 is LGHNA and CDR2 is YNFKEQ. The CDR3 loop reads CASSQASVGGDEQFF. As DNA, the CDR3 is TGTGCCAGCAGCCAAGCGTCGGTAGGCGGCGATGAGCAGTTCTTC.

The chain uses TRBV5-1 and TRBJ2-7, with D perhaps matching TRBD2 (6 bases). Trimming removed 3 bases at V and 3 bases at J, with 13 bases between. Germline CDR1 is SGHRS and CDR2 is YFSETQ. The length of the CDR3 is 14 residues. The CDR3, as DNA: TGCGCCAGCAGCTCCTCTAGCGCTATCTACGAGCAGTACTTC. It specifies CASSSSSAIYEQYF.

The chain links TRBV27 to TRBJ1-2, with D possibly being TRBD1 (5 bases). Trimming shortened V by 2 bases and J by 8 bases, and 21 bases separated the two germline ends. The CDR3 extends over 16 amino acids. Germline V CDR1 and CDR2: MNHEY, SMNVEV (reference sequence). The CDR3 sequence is CASSLDIRDSQRGYTF. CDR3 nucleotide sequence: TGTGCCAGCAGTTTAGATATTCGAGACAGCCAACGGGGCTACACCTTC.

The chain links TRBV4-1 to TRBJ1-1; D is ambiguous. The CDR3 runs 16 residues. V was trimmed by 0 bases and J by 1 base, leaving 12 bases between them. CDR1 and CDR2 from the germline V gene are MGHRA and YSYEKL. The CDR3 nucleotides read TGCGCCAGCAGCCAAGAGTATTCGGTTACGAACACTGAAGCTTTCTTT. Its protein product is CASSQEYSVTNTEAFF.

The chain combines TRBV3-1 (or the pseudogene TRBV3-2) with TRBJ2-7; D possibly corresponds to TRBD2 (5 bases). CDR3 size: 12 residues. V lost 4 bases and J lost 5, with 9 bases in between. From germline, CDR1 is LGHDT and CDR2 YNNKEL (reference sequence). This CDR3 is CASSLMRDEQYF. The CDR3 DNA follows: TGTGCCAGCAGCCTAATGAGGGACGAGCAGTACTTC.

The CDR3 reads CASSRRQGGDEKLFF. CDR3 nucleotide sequence: TGCGCCAGCAGCCGTAGACAGGGGGGTGATGAAAAACTGTTTTTT. This chain links TRBV5-1 with TRBJ1-4, with 9 bases fitting TRBD1. The J segment lost 6 bases and the V segment lost 4 bases, leaving 7 bases of the junction unmatched. This CDR3 has 15 residues. CDR1 is SGHRS, CDR2 YFSETQ, per germline.